These T cell receptor beta chains were read from a single sample in a study of shared clonotypes between healthy human individuals. The method was immunoSEQ multiplex PCR; TCRdb's version includes in-frame clones alone and lacks a portion of them. Seen here are around 2.1 million clones, approximately 94% observed once, and the top ten hold more than 1.5%. The specimen sequenced was naive CD8+ T cells from PBMCs. All receptors derive from a man younger than 35 in good health. Some clones in this sample may be carry-over from other donors' samples. Each CDR3 is given with its conserved first and last residue. Clone size is not always given. Where it is, it says once, few, many or a class for expanded clones.

J: TRBJ2-2
V: TRBV7-7
size: few
CDR3: CASSLSRWTGELFF

J: TRBJ2-1
V: TRBV6-6
size: once
CDR3: CASSWDARERYEQFF

J: TRBJ2-5
V: TRBV11-2
size: -
CDR3: CASSLGPETQYF

J: TRBJ2-4
V: TRBV19
size: -
CDR3: CASSILGGRAGAKNIQYF

J: TRBJ1-3
V: TRBV5-1
size: -
CDR3: CASSLVPGDPATIYF

J: TRBJ1-2
V: TRBV7-2
size: -
CDR3: CASSLARDLGGYTF

J: TRBJ2-7
V: TRBV11-2
size: -
CDR3: CASSLALSYEQYF

J: TRBJ2-3
V: TRBV6-1
size: -
CDR3: CASSDLPSGLNTDTQYF

J: TRBJ2-3
V: TRBV4-3
size: -
CDR3: CASSQDKTALSTDTQYF

J: TRBJ1-2
V: TRBV27
size: -
CDR3: CASSLGPGFWGYTF

J: TRBJ2-3
V: TRBV11-2
size: -
CDR3: CASSDRRREADTQYF

J: TRBJ2-7
V: TRBV27
size: once
CDR3: CASSPGTRGLQEQYF

J: TRBJ2-1
V: TRBV15
size: -
CDR3: CATSRDLSSGIHNEQFF

J: TRBJ2-7
V: TRBV5-6
size: -
CDR3: CASSQGDEQYF

J: TRBJ2-5
V: TRBV5-6
size: -
CDR3: CASSYNGQGQQYF

J: TRBJ1-4
V: TRBV28
size: -
CDR3: CASSLSFRGEKLFF

J: TRBJ2-1
V: TRBV5-4
size: -
CDR3: CASSGLTSGSYNEQFF

J: TRBJ2-1
V: TRBV4-1
size: -
CDR3: CASSQLSAGTPSNEQFF

J: TRBJ2-5
V: TRBV10-3
size: -
CDR3: CARRRTQYF

J: TRBJ2-7
V: TRBV23-1
size: -
CDR3: CASNRPGQGYEQYF

J: TRBJ1-1
V: TRBV4-1
size: -
CDR3: CASSQQTRQGFRGTEAFF

J: TRBJ2-2
V: TRBV15
size: -
CDR3: CATRQSTGELFF

J: TRBJ2-3
V: TRBV28
size: -
CDR3: CASSSRGAWSTDTQYF

J: TRBJ2-2
V: TRBV9
size: -
CDR3: CASSAGQGEAGELFF

J: TRBJ2-7
V: TRBV4-1
size: -
CDR3: CASSQVSRGSEGEQYF

J: TRBJ2-2
V: TRBV9
size: -
CDR3: CASSAGTSGRVGTGELFF

J: TRBJ2-7
V: TRBV4-1
size: -
CDR3: CASSQDPGGYEQYF

J: TRBJ2-7
V: TRBV6-6
size: -
CDR3: CASSPGQGAGEQYF

J: TRBJ2-2
V: TRBV7-2
size: -
CDR3: CASSSPESNTGELFF

J: TRBJ1-2
V: TRBV9
size: -
CDR3: CASSEPKVGDGYGYTF